This record looks at one T cell receptor (beta chain) sequence and its context. The antigen remains unidentified. This entry comes from a study of shared clonotypes between healthy human individuals. Points from the study as a whole: Donor scarcity curtailed the genetic and exposure-history diversity represented herein. The study found about 5% of naive CD4 clonotypes shared across a handful of donors.

Clones were sequenced by immunoSEQ multiplex PCR, and TCRdb holds only the in-frame ones, with some missing. In the table there are approximately 2.1 million clones, 80% to 95% of which are singletons. There were only Caucasian adults among the donors, and all lived in Nashville, Tennessee. Sample: naive CD4+ T cells from PBMCs. Subset specified: CD45RA+ positively selected. This clonotype originated in a man between 18 and 35 years old in good health. Some clones in this sample may be carry-over from other donors' samples.

CDR3 in DNA: TGTGCCAGCGTAGGGTTCACCGGGGAGCTGTTTTTT. Its protein is CASVGFTGELFF. J is TRBJ2-2 and V is TRBV27; D gene uncertain. V gave up 8 bases and J gave up 4 bases, with 8 bases separating them. The germline V gene has CDR1 MNHEY and CDR2 SMNVEV (reference sequence). The CDR3 loop spans 12 amino acids.